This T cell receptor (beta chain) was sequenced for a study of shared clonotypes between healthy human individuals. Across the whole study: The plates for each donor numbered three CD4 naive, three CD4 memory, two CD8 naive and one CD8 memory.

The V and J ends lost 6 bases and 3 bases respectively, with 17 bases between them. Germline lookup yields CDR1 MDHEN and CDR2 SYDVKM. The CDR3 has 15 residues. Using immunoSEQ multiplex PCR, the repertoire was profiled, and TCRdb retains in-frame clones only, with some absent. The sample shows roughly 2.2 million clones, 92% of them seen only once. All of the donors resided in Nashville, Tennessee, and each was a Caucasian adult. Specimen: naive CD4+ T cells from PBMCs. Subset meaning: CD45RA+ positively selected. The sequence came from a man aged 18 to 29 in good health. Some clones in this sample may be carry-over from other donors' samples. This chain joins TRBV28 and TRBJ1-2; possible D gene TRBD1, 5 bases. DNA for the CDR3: TGTGCCAGCAGGGCATACGGGGGAGGGGACTATGGCTACACCTTC. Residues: CASRAYGGGDYGYTF.